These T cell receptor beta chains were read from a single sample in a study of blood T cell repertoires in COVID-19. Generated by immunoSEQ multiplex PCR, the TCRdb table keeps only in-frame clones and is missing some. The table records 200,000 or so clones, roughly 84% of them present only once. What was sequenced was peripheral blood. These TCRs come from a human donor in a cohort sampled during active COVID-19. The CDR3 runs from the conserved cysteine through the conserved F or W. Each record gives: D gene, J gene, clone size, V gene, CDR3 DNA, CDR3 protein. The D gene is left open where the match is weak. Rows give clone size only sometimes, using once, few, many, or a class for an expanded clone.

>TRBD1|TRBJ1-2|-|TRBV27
TGTGCCAGCAGCCCGGACAGGGTTCGGTATGGCTACACCTTC
CASSPDRVRYGYTF
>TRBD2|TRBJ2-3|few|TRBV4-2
TGTGCCAGCAGCCAAGAGGCTAGCGGGAGTATGACAGATACGCAGTATTTT
CASSQEASGSMTDTQYF
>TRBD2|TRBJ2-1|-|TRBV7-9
TGTGCCAGCAGGCATGGACTAGCTTCCAATGAGCAGTTCTTC
CASRHGLASNEQFF
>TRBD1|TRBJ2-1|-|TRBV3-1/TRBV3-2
TGTGCCAGCAGCCGAGAGACAGGGGGCGAGTACAATGAGCAGTTCTTC
CASSRETGGEYNEQFF
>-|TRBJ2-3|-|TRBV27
TGTGCCAGCAGCCCAAATTGGGGGGGGCGGGGCACAGATACGCAGTATTTT
CASSPNWGGRGTDTQYF
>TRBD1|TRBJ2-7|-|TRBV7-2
TGTGCCAGCAGCTTCACCGGGACAGGGCGCTACGAGCAGTACTTC
CASSFTGTGRYEQYF
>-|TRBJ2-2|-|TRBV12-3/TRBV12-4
TGTGCCAGCAGTCAGACATCAACCGGGGAGCTGTTTTTT
CASSQTSTGELFF
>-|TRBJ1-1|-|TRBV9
TGTGCCAGCAGCGTAAGGGGAAACACTGAAGCTTTCTTT
CASSVRGNTEAFF
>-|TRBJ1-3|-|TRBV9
TGTGCCAGCAGCACGCAGGGGAACTCTGGAAACACCATATATTTT
CASSTQGNSGNTIYF
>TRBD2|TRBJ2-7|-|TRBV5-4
TGTGCCAGCAGCCCTAGCGGGAGCTACGAGCAGTACTTC
CASSPSGSYEQYF
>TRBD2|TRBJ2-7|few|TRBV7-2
TGTGCCAGCAGCTTAGTTACCCCTCTGGGTAGCGGGAGTACCCACGAGCAGTACTTC
CASSLVTPLGSGSTHEQYF
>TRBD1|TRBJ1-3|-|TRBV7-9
TGTGCCAGCAGCTTAGGAATGGTACAGGGGTCTGGAAACACCATATATTTT
CASSLGMVQGSGNTIYF
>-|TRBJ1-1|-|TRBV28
TGTGCCAGCAGGTCGGTACGGGGGGGCCACGCTGAAGCTTTCTTT
CASRSVRGGHAEAFF
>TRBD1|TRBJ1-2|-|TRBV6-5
TGTGCCAGCAGTTACCTGGGACAGGTCGAGCGTGGCTACACCTTC
CASSYLGQVERGYTF
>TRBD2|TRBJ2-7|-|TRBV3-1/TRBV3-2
TGTGCCAGCAGCCTATCTAGCGGAGGCTCCTACGAGCAGTACTTC
CASSLSSGGSYEQYF
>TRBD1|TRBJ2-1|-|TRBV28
TGTGCCAGCAGTTCAACAGGGGGCTACAATGAGCAGTTCTTC
CASSSTGGYNEQFF
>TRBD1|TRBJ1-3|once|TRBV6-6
TGTGCCAGCAGTCGACAGGGGCTGGTGAGCGGAAACACCATATATTTT
CASSRQGLVSGNTIYF
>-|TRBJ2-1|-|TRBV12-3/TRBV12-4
-
CASSFLENEQFF
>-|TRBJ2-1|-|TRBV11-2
TGTGCCAGCAGCCTTAGACAGAGCTCCTACAATGAGCAGTTCTTC
CASSLRQSSYNEQFF
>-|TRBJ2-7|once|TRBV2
TGTGCCAGCAGTACCTCGGGCGAGCAGTACTTC
CASSTSGEQYF
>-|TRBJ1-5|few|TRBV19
TGTGCCAGCGTCCGAGACTGGTGGCGGGGCAATCAGCCCCAGCATTTT
CASVRDWWRGNQPQHF
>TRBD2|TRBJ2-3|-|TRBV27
TGTGCCAGCAGTTTCTTCCATTCCGGGACTAGCGGGAGATGGGACACAGATACGCAGTATTTT
CASSFFHSGTSGRWDTDTQYF
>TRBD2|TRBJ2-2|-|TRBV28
TGTGCCAGCAGTAGCCCGGGACTAGCGGGAACCGGGGAGCTGTTTTTT
CASSSPGLAGTGELFF
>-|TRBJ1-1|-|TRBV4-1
TGCGCCAGCAGCCAACAGGGAAGTACTGAAGCTTTCTTT
CASSQQGSTEAFF
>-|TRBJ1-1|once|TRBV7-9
TGTGCCAGCAGCTTGACACCGGTTGAAGCTTTCTTT
CASSLTPVEAFF
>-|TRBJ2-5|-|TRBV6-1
TGTGCCAGCAGTGAGGTGGGGCGAACCCAGTACTTC
CASSEVGRTQYF
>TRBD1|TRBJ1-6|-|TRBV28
TGTGCCAGCAGTTTAAGGCAGGGGGGTTCACCCCTCCACTTT
CASSLRQGGSPLHF
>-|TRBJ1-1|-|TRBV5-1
TGCGCCAGCAGCCCGGAAGGGGTCTTGAACACTGAAGCTTTCTTT
CASSPEGVLNTEAFF
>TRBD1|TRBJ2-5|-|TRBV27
TGTGCCAGCAGAGCGAAAACTGGGACAGGTGGTAGGGAGACCCAGTACTTC
CASRAKTGTGGRETQYF
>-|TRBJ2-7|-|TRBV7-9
TGTGCCAGCACCGTCCGGGACACCATGAGCGAGCAGTACTTC
CASTVRDTMSEQYF
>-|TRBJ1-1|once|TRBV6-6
TGTGCCAGCAGTTACTGGGGCAGACCGAACACTGAAGCTTTCTTT
CASSYWGRPNTEAFF
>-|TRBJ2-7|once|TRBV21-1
TGTGCCAGCAGCGCACAAACGCGGGACGGCTCCTACGAGCAGTACTTC
CASSAQTRDGSYEQYF
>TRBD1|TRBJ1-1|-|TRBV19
TGTGCCAGTAGTATTCGACAGGGGGGCACTGAAGCTTTCTTT
CASSIRQGGTEAFF
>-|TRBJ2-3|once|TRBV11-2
TGTGCCAGCTGCCATAGGACAGATGTAGATACGCAGTATTTT
CASCHRTDVDTQYF
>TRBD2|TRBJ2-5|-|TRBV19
TGTGCCAGTAGTATCTCAACCGGACTAGCGGGAGGAGAGACCCAGTACTTC
CASSISTGLAGGETQYF
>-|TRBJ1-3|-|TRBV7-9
TGTGCCAGCAGCTACGCGACCGCTCCGGGTGGAAACACCATATATTTT
CASSYATAPGGNTIYF
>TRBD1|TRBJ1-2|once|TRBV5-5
TGTGCCAGCAGCCTCCAAAGACAGGGTGGTCATGGCTACACCTTC
CASSLQRQGGHGYTF
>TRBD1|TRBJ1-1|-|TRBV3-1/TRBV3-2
TGTGCCAGCAGCCTAGCTATAACAGGGGAATTAGCTTTCTTT
CASSLAITGELAFF
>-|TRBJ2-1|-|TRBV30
TGTGCCTGGAGTTTGGCAGTCGAGCAGTTCTTC
CAWSLAVEQFF
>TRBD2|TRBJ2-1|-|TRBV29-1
TGCAGCGTGCCGGGAAGTAGCGGGAGAAATGAGCAGTTCTTC
CSVPGSSGRNEQFF
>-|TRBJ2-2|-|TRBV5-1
TGCGCCAGCAGCCCTCAGCCCGACAACGGGGAGCTGTTTTTT
CASSPQPDNGELFF
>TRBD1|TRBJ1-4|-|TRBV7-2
TGTGCCAGCAGCACCCACAGGGGCCGAGTTGGGGAAAAACTGTTTTTT
CASSTHRGRVGEKLFF
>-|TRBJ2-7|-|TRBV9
TGTGCCAGCAGCCCCAAGTATGGAGCCTACGAGCAGTACTTC
CASSPKYGAYEQYF
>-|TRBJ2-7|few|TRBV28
TGTGCCAGCAGTTTATTAGCCTACGAGCAGTACTTC
CASSLLAYEQYF
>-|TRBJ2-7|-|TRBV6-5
TGTGCCAGCAGTTACTACTCGGGATCAGAGCAGTACTTC
CASSYYSGSEQYF
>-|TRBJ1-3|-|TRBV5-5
TGTGCCAGCAGCTTGTTGACAGCCTTGAACACCATATATTTT
CASSLLTALNTIYF
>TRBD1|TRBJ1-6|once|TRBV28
TGTGCCAGCAGTTTATACTCACAGGGGTTAAGTAATTCACCCCTCCACTTT
CASSLYSQGLSNSPLHF
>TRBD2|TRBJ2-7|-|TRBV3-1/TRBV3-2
TGTGCCAGCAGCCAGAGGGCGGGAGGTTCCTACGAGCAGTACTTC
CASSQRAGGSYEQYF
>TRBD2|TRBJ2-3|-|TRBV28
TGTGCCAGGGAGGGACTAGCGGGAGAGGGAGATACGCAGTATTTT
CAREGLAGEGDTQYF
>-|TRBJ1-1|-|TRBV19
TGTGCCAGCATAGACGCCTCAGGGAACACTGAAGCTTTCTTT
CASIDASGNTEAFF
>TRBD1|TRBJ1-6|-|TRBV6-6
TGTGCCAGCAGACTACCGGGACAGGGGGTTTATTCACCCCTCCACTTT
CASRLPGQGVYSPLHF
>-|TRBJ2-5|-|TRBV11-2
TGTGCCAGCGGAAGAGGGAGCCCCGACTTCCAAGAGACCCAGTACTTC
CASGRGSPDFQETQYF
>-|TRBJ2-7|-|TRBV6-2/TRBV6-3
TGTGCCAGCAGTTACTCCCCGTTTCGTGAGGCCTCCTACGAGCAGTACTTC
CASSYSPFREASYEQYF
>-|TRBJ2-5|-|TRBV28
TGTGCCAGCAGGCCCGGGGGCCAAGAGACCCAGTACTTC
CASRPGGQETQYF
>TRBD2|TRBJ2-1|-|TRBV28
TGTGCCAGCTCAACATTCGGGACTAGCGGGATCTATGAGCAGTTCTTC
CASSTFGTSGIYEQFF
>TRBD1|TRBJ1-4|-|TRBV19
TGTGCCAGTAGTACGTCACCCGGGACAGGTGAAAAACTGTTTTTT
CASSTSPGTGEKLFF
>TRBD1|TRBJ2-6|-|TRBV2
TGTGCCAGCTCCATCAGGGGGTCTGGGGCCAACGTCCTGACTTTC
CASSIRGSGANVLTF
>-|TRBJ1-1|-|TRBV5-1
TGCGCCAGCAGCACCCGACTTAGCGACACTGAAGCTTTCTTT
CASSTRLSDTEAFF
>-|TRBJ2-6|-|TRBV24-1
TGTGCCACCAGTGATTTAGGAAGGTCCGACTATTCAAATTCTGGGGCCAACGTCCTGACTTTC
CATSDLGRSDYSNSGANVLTF
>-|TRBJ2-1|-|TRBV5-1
TGCGCCAGCAGCTTGGTTGCAGGGCTGGGTGAGCAGTTCTTC
CASSLVAGLGEQFF